This T cell receptor (beta chain) was identified during a study of blood T cell repertoires in COVID-19 (dated by TCRdb to between 2020 and 2021). About the study as a whole: Collaborator samples came from the United States, Italy and Spain and covered acute and convalescent phases of COVID-19. Deeply sampled blood TCRbeta repertoires from subjects exposed to, actively infected with, or recovered from COVID-19 were included in the dataset. The repertoires were made available in a free public database intended to serve as a resource for research on the immune response to SARS-CoV-2. The samples were drawn from the first 160 participants of the ongoing ImmuneRACE study and from over a thousand subjects provided by 6 global collaborators. The prospective study material was composed of cDNA or gDNA derived from T cells, B-cell-depleted T cells, or PBMCs. A de-identified subject ID, COVID-19 status, age in years and sex were almost always included in the sample metadata. Where available, HLA class I and class II types were obtained from metadata supplied by the sample provider rather than from assay-based typing.

Enrolling through a virtual design, the prospective study's participants ranged in age from roughly 18 to 95 years and lived across around 25 United States geographic areas. In the prospective study, cohorts were assigned on the basis of participant-reported clinical history obtained from a screening survey and a study questionnaire. Exposed participants had been in contact, within 2 weeks of entering the study, with a person who had a PCR-confirmed or clinician-diagnosed case of COVID-19. Each participant in the prospective study had whole blood, serum and a nasopharyngeal or oropharyngeal swab collected by mobile phlebotomists. Over an approximately 2-month period, participants in the prospective study had the option of providing additional blood draws and questionnaires. Prospective study blood samples were shipped either frozen or at room temperature before DNA extraction. From a lookup of the germline V gene (reference sequence), CDR1 and CDR2 are LNHDA and SQIVND. Ends trimmed: V by 8 bases, J by 4 bases; bases unmatched to a gene: 5. The CDR3 starts with the cysteine, ends with the phenylalanine, and has 14 residues. Just CDR3 DNA is preserved here, 42 bases in frame from base 1.

The immunoSEQ Assay, a bias-controlled multiplex PCR, was used to amplify TCRbeta CDR3 regions from genomic DNA. In the authors' own workflow: Nucleated cell counts per sample were estimated from amplification of reference gene primers within the assay. Sequence reads were collapsed and filtered to measure the absolute abundance of every unique TCRbeta CDR3 rearrangement. For each sample, productive Simpson clonality was calculated as the square root of Simpson's diversity index across productive rearrangements. TCRdb carries this immuneACCESS record with in-frame sequences only. Its versions omit some clonotypes, under half of them owing to an unresolved V gene in the studies checked, with the rest unexplained. V, J and clone size derive from that table, while D and trimming were established from the DNA sequence. Present in this sample are 350,000 or so clones, 88% of which were seen just once. Approximately 0.93% of the sample is in the top ten clones.

Turning to this clone: What this receptor recognizes is not known. No base-level quality is on record; no much larger clone is a single base apart.

The paper's findings and limits, for the study overall: Clinical and demographic metadata were provided uncurated, with the amount varying by source and participant.

Sequences were obtained from PBMCs or T cells enriched from blood (not recorded which). This TCR came from a woman aged 25 to 45 who had been exposed to COVID-19. The V gene is TRBV19 and the J gene is TRBJ2-1; a stretch of 10 junction bases matches TRBD2. In nucleotide form, the sequence is TGTGCCAGTTCGAGGGGACTAGCGTACAATGAGCAGTTCTTC. It is translated as CASSRGLAYNEQFF.